This TCR beta chain comes out of a study of blood T cell repertoires in COVID-19. Recruits, aged about 18 to 100 years, lived in approximately 26 US areas. This CDR3 spans 15 amino acids. J was trimmed by 3 bases and V by 3 bases; bases with no gene match: 7. Germline V gene data show CDR1 as SGDLS and CDR2 as YYNGEE. The assay was immunoSEQ multiplex PCR, and TCRdb's table has in-frame clones only and misses some. The sample lists about 280,000 clones; around 90% were seen once. V gene TRBV9 combines with J gene TRBJ1-2, with 8 bases lining up with TRBD1. Sequencing was carried out using PBMCs or T cells enriched from blood (not recorded which). This receptor was taken from a woman aged 18-29 years with acute COVID-19. The CDR3, as DNA: TGTGCCAGCAGCGAGAGTCAGGGGGCTGACTATGGCTACACCTTC. It translates to CASSESQGADYGYTF.